A selection of T cell receptor beta chains follows, all from one sample in a study of shared clonotypes between healthy human individuals. The table came from immunoSEQ multiplex PCR; TCRdb's copy has only in-frame clones and leaves some out. In the table there are about 1.5 million clones, 95% to 97% of which are singletons. The sample was naive CD4+ T cells sorted from blood. The receptors come from a man aged 30-40 years in good health. Both conserved end residues are part of each CDR3. Each record gives: V gene, D gene, clone size, J gene, CDR3 DNA, CDR3 protein. The D gene is left open where the match is weak. Only some rows state a clone size, as once, few, many or a class for expanded clones.

TRBV19	TRBD2	.	TRBJ2-7	TGTGCCAGTAGTATACGGCTAGCGGACGAGCAGTACTTC	CASSIRLADEQYF
TRBV28	TRBD1	once	TRBJ1-3	TGTGCCAGCAGGGCAGGGGGCTCTGGAAACACCATATATTTT	CASRAGGSGNTIYF
TRBV18	.	.	TRBJ1-1	TGTGCCAGCTCACCGGGGGGCAGAGAGAACACTGAAGCTTTCTTT	CASSPGGRENTEAFF
TRBV5-5	TRBD1	.	TRBJ1-4	TGTGCCAGCAGCTTTAGAGGGGGCTCGGAAAAACTGTTTTTT	CASSFRGGSEKLFF
TRBV23-1	TRBD2	.	TRBJ2-7	TGCGCCAGCATCTTCCTAGCGGGAGGGCCTAGGGAGCAGTACTTC	CASIFLAGGPREQYF
TRBV10-3	TRBD2	.	TRBJ2-7	TGTGCCATCAGTGAGTCAGGGACTAGCAGCTACGAGCAGTACTTC	CAISESGTSSYEQYF
TRBV25-1	.	.	TRBJ2-1	TGTGCCAGCAGGTCCACAATTCTTATAACAGGTCATGAGCAGTTCTTC	CASRSTILITGHEQFF
TRBV7-3	TRBD1	few	TRBJ2-6	TGTGCCAGCAGCTCAACAGGGGGCACTGGGGCCAACGTCCTGACTTTC	CASSSTGGTGANVLTF
TRBV5-1	.	.	TRBJ2-1	TGCGCCAGCAGCTTGGGAGTGGACTACAATGAGCAGTTCTTC	CASSLGVDYNEQFF
TRBV19	.	.	TRBJ2-7	TGTGCCAGTAGTACGGGCACGGGGAGGATGTTGTACGAGCAGTACTTC	CASSTGTGRMLYEQYF
TRBV7-9	.	.	TRBJ1-3	TGTGCCAGCAGCTCCCATATCGGGGGAATCGGAAACACCATATATTTT	CASSSHIGGIGNTIYF
TRBV19	.	.	TRBJ1-1	TGTGCCAGTAGTATCGGGTCCCTTTCGATGAACACTGAAGCTTTCTTT	CASSIGSLSMNTEAFF
TRBV28	.	.	TRBJ1-5	TGTGCCAGCAGTTTGGCGGGAAATCAGCCCCAGCATTTT	CASSLAGNQPQHF
TRBV7-9	.	.	TRBJ1-4	TGTGCCAGCAGATCGACGGTAACTAATGAAAAACTGTTTTTT	CASRSTVTNEKLFF
TRBV10-3	.	.	TRBJ2-2	TGTGCCATCAGTGGTGACACCGGGGAGCTGTTTTTT	CAISGDTGELFF
TRBV6-1	.	.	TRBJ1-2	TGTGCCAGCAGTGAAGGCCCAGGAGGGTTCTATGGCTACACCTTC	CASSEGPGGFYGYTF
TRBV15	TRBD2	once	TRBJ2-5	TGTGCCACCAGCAGAGGGGACTCGACCGGGAGGGAGACCCAGTACTTC	CATSRGDSTGRETQYF
TRBV7-3	.	.	TRBJ2-5	TGTGCCAGCAGCTTAGACAGTGGTCGCCTAGGGACCCAGTACTTC	CASSLDSGRLGTQYF
TRBV19	.	.	TRBJ1-4	TGTGCCAGTAGCATTGGAGGGGTCACTAATGAAAAACTGTTTTTT	CASSIGGVTNEKLFF
TRBV29-1	TRBD1	.	TRBJ2-4	TGCAGCGTTATGGACAGGGGGGTAGCCAAAAACATTCAGTACTTC	CSVMDRGVAKNIQYF
TRBV18	TRBD2	.	TRBJ2-7	TGTGCCAGCTCACCAAAAGCGGGGGGGATATACGAGCAGTACTTC	CASSPKAGGIYEQYF
TRBV9	.	.	TRBJ2-3	TGTGCCAGCAGCGTAGCGGCGGGACGGACAGATACGCAGTATTTT	CASSVAAGRTDTQYF
TRBV5-5	TRBD2	.	TRBJ2-5	TGTGCCAGCAGTGACGTGCGGGGGGGAGAGACCCAGTACTTC	CASSDVRGGETQYF
TRBV28	TRBD1	.	TRBJ2-6	TGTGCCAGCCGAACAGGGGTCCTCGGGGCCAACGTCCTGACTTTC	CASRTGVLGANVLTF
TRBV4-1	.	.	TRBJ1-1	TGCGCCAGCAGCTACCCGAACAGGGTGAACACTGAAGCTTTCTTT	CASSYPNRVNTEAFF
TRBV7-9	.	.	TRBJ2-3	TGTGCCAGCAGCTTAGCGGGAGAGGTAGATACGCAGTATTTT	CASSLAGEVDTQYF
TRBV7-9	.	.	TRBJ2-7	TGTGCCAGCAGCTCGCGGGGCGGTTCCTACGAGCAGTACTTC	CASSSRGGSYEQYF
TRBV9	.	.	TRBJ2-7	TGTGCCAGCAGCGTAGCCAGCGGGCCAGACTACGAGCAGTACTTC	CASSVASGPDYEQYF
TRBV9	.	.	TRBJ2-3	TGTGCCAGCAGCGTAGAAGGACACAGCCGCAGCACAGATACGCAGTATTTT	CASSVEGHSRSTDTQYF
TRBV5-6	.	.	TRBJ1-1	TGTGCCAGCAGCGACCCCATGAACACTGAAGCTTTCTTT	CASSDPMNTEAFF
TRBV18	.	.	TRBJ1-4	TGTGCCAGCTCACCCCGGGCATTAGATGAAAAACTGTTTTTT	CASSPRALDEKLFF
TRBV20-1	.	.	TRBJ1-2	TGCAGTGCCGAACAGGTCTATGGCTACACCTTC	CSAEQVYGYTF
TRBV18	TRBD1	.	TRBJ2-3	TGTGCCAGCTCACCACTCGGACAGGGGGCAACAGATACGCAGTATTTT	CASSPLGQGATDTQYF
TRBV29-1	.	.	TRBJ1-4	TGCAGCGTCCGTCGGGGATTGAATGAAAAACTGTTTTTT	CSVRRGLNEKLFF
TRBV9	.	.	TRBJ1-3	TGTGCCAGCAGCGTAGAGGCAATCTCTGGAAACACCATATATTTT	CASSVEAISGNTIYF
TRBV5-1	TRBD1	.	TRBJ2-5	TGCGCAGCGGTGTCAGGGGGAAACCAAGAGACCCAGTACTTC	CAAVSGGNQETQYF
TRBV7-2	TRBD2	once	TRBJ2-1	TGTGCCAGCAGCTTACAACTAGCGGGGTACAATGAGCAGTTCTTC	CASSLQLAGYNEQFF
TRBV7-2	.	.	TRBJ1-2	TGTGCCAGCAGCTTAGCGAAAGTGAACAGCTACACCTTC	CASSLAKVNSYTF
TRBV5-1	.	.	TRBJ1-5	TGCGCCAGCAGCTTGGAGGCAGGGTCTGATCAGCCCCAGCATTTT	CASSLEAGSDQPQHF
TRBV5-4	.	.	TRBJ2-1	TGTGCCAGCAGCGAAACGGGACACGGGTTGGAGCAGTTCTTC	CASSETGHGLEQFF
TRBV9	TRBD2	.	TRBJ2-2	TGTGCCAGCAGCGCTCGACTAGCGGGAGGGGGCGGGGAGCTGTTTTTT	CASSARLAGGGGELFF
TRBV19	.	.	TRBJ1-1	TGTGCCAGTTCTAGGACAGTCACTGAAGCTTTCTTT	CASSRTVTEAFF
TRBV2	TRBD2	.	TRBJ2-5	TGTGCCAGCAGTTCCTTTGTGGGAGGGGAGACCCAGTACTTC	CASSSFVGGETQYF
TRBV14	TRBD2	.	TRBJ2-6	TGTGCCAGCAGCCGGCCGGGACTAGTTGGAGTCTCTGGGGCCAACGTCCTGACTTTC	CASSRPGLVGVSGANVLTF
TRBV28	TRBD2	.	TRBJ2-7	TGTGCCAGCAGTCCAACGCGAGCGGGAACGGCCTACGAGCAGTACTTC	CASSPTRAGTAYEQYF
TRBV4-1	.	.	TRBJ1-4	TGCGCCAGCAGCCAAGATATGGCACTAACTAATGAAAAACTGTTTTTT	CASSQDMALTNEKLFF
TRBV5-1	.	.	TRBJ2-2	TGCGCCAGCAGGCCGCTAGCGAACACCGGGGAGCTGTTTTTT	CASRPLANTGELFF
TRBV5-1	TRBD2	.	TRBJ2-1	TGCGCCAGCAGCTTGATTAGCGGGAGTCCCTACAATGAGCAGTTCTTC	CASSLISGSPYNEQFF
TRBV2	.	.	TRBJ1-1	TGTGCCAGCAGTGAATGGTTCACTGAAGCTTTCTTT	CASSEWFTEAFF
TRBV19	.	.	TRBJ2-3	TGTGCCAGTAGAGAACAGACAGATACGCAGTATTTT	CASREQTDTQYF
TRBV5-4	.	.	TRBJ2-2	TGTGCCAGCAGCTCGGACAGCTACACCGGGGAGCTGTTTTTT	CASSSDSYTGELFF
TRBV18	.	.	TRBJ2-5	TGTGCCAGCTCACCCACGACGAACTCAGGGGAGACCCAGTACTTC	CASSPTTNSGETQYF
TRBV7-2	TRBD2	.	TRBJ2-3	TGTGCCAGCAGCTTAGATTGGGAGGGATCGGCCACAGATACGCAGTATTTT	CASSLDWEGSATDTQYF
TRBV21-1	.	.	TRBJ2-7	TGTGCCAGCAGCCGCCGGGCCTTCTACGAGCAGTACTTC	CASSRRAFYEQYF
TRBV11-2	.	.	TRBJ2-4	TGTGCCAGCAGCGCCCTCCCGCGGGGCGCCAAAAACATTCAGTACTTC	CASSALPRGAKNIQYF
TRBV10-1	TRBD2	once	TRBJ2-1	TGCGCCAGCTCCCCTCTCCCTAGCGGGTCCTACAATGAGCAGTTCTTC	CASSPLPSGSYNEQFF